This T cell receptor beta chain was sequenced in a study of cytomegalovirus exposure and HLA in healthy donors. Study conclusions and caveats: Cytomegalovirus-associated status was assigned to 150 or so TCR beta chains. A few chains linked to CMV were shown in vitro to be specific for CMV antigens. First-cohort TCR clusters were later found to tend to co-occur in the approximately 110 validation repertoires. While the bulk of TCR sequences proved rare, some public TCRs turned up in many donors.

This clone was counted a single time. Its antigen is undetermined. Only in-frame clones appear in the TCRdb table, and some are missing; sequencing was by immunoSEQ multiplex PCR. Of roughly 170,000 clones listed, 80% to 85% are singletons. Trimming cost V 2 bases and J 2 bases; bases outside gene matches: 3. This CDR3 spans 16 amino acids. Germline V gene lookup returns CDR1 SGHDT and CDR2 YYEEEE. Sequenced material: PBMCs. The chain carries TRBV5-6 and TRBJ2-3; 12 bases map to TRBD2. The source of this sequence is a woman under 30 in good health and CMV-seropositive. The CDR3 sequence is CASSLLAGGYTDTQYF. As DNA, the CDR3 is TGTGCCAGCAGCTTACTAGCGGGGGGTTACACAGATACGCAGTATTTT.